The clone carrying this TCR beta chain was seen once. These data belong to a study of blood T cell repertoires in COVID-19. On the study more broadly: Samples came from the United States, Italy and Spain, spanning acute and convalescent COVID-19. Nucleic acid was either cDNA or gDNA, and it came from T cells, B-cell-depleted T cells, or PBMCs.

Study processing details: Estimated nucleated cell counts came from reference gene primer amplification. TCRdb's table, derived via immunoSEQ multiplex PCR, lists solely in-frame clones and lacks some. D and trimming come from the DNA, and the V and J calls and clone size come from that table. The sample has 500,000 to 600,000 clones, 85% to 90% seen once. The Seattle patients joined while their infection was active and were tracked longitudinally afterward. CDR1 and CDR2 from the germline V gene are SGDLS and YYNGEE. CDR3 length equals 15 residues. Trimming removed 2 bases at V and 0 bases at J, with 9 bases between.

The receptor was derived from a woman between 50 and 59 years old with COVID-19, enrolled during active disease. Sequencing used peripheral blood. The V gene is TRBV9, the J gene TRBJ2-1; D not certain. The CDR3 region is CASSVIPRSYNEQFF. The DNA of the CDR3 is TGTGCCAGCAGCGTTATTCCCCGCTCCTACAATGAGCAGTTCTTC.